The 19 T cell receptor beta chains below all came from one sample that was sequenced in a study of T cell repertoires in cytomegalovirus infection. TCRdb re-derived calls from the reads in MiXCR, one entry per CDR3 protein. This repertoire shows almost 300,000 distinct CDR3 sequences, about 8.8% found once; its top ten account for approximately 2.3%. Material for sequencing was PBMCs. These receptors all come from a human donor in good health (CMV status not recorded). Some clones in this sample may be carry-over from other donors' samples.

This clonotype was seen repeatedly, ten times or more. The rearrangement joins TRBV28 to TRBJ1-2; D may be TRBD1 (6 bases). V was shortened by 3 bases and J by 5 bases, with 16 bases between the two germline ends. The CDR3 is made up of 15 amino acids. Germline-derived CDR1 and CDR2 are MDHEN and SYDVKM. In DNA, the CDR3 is TGTGCCAGCAGTTTCCCAGGGGATTATATTTATGGCTACACCTTC. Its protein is CASSFPGDYIYGYTF.

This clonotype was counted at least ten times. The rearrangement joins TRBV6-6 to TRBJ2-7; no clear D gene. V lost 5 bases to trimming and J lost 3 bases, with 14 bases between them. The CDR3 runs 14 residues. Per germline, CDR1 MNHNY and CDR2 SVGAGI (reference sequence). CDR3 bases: TGTGCCAGCAGTCCGACACTTACCAACTACGAGCAGTACTTC. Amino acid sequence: CASSPTLTNYEQYF.

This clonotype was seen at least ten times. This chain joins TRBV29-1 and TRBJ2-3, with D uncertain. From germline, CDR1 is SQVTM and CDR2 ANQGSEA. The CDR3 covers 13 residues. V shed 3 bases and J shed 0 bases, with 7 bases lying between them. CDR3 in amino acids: CSVEAVSTDTQYF. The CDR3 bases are TGCAGCGTTGAGGCGGTGAGCACAGATACGCAGTATTTT.

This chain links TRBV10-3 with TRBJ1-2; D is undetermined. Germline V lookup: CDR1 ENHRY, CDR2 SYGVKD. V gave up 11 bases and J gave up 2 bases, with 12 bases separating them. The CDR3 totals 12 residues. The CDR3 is CASHDGNYGYTF. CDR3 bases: TGTGCCTCTCATGATGGGAACTATGGCTACACCTTC.

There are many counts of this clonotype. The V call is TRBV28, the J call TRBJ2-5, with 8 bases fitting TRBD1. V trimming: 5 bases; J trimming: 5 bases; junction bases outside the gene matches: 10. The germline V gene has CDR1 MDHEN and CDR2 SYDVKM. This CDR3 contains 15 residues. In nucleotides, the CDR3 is TGTGCCAGCAGTCTCCTCAGGGGGCAGGGGGAGACCCAGTACTTC. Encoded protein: CASSLLRGQGETQYF.

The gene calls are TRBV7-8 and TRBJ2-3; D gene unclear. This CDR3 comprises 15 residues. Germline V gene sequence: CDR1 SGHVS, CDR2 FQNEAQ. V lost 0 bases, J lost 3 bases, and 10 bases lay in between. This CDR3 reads CASSLAGKRTDTQYF. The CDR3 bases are TGTGCCAGCAGCTTAGCAGGAAAAAGAACAGATACGCAGTATTTT.

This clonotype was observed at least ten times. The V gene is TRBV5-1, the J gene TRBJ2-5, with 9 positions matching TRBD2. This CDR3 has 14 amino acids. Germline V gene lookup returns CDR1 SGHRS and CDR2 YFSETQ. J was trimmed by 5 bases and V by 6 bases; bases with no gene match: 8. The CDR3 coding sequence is TGCGCCAGCAACCAGCGGGGGGATCAGGAGACCCAGTACTTC. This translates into CASNQRGDQETQYF. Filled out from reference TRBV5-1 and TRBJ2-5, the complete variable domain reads KAGVTQTPRYLIKTRGQQVTLSCSPISGHRSVSWYQQTPGQGLQFLFEYFSETQRNKGNFPGRFSGRQFSNSRSEMNVSTLELGDSALYLCASNQRGDQETQYFGPGTRLLVL.

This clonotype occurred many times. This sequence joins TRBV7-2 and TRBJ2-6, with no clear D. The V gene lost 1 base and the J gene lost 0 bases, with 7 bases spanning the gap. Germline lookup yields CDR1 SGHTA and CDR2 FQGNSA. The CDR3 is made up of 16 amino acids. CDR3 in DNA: TGTGCCAGCAGCTTAGGCTCCGGCTCTGGGGCCAACGTCCTGACTTTC. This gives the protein CASSLGSGSGANVLTF. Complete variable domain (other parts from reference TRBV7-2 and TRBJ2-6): GAGVSQSPSNKVTEKGKDVELRCDPISGHTALYWYRQSLGQGLEFLIYFQGNSAPDKSGLPSDRFSAERTGGSVSTLTIQRTQQEDSAVYLCASSLGSGSGANVLTFGAGSRLTVL.

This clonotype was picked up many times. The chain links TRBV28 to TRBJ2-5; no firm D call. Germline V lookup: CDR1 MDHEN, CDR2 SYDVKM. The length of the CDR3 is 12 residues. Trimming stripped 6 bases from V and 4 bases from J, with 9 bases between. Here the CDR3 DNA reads TGTGCCAGCAGCCGGACCGTAGAGACCCAGTACTTC. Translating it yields CASSRTVETQYF.

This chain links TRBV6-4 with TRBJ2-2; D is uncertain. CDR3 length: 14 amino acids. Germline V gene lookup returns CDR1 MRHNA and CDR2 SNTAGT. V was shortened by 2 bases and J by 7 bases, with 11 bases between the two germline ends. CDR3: CASSDPEFGGELFF. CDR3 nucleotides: TGTGCCAGCAGTGACCCGGAGTTCGGCGGGGAGCTGTTTTTT.

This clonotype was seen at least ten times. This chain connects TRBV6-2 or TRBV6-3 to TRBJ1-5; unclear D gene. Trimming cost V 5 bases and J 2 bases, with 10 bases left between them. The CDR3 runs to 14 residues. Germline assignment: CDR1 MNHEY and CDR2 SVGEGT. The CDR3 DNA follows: TGTGCCAGCAGTAGAGTGGAAGGCAATCAGCCCCAGCATTTT. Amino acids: CASSRVEGNQPQHF.

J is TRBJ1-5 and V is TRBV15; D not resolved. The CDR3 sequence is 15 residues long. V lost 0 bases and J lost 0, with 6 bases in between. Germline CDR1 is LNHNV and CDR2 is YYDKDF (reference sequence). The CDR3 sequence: CATSRDGDSNQPQHF. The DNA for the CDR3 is TGTGCCACCAGCAGAGACGGGGATAGCAATCAGCCCCAGCATTTT.

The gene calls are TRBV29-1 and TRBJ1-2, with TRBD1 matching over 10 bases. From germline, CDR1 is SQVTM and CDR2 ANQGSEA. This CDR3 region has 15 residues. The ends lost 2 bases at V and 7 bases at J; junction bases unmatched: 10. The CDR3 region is CSVERVGQGVGGYTF. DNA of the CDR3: TGCAGCGTTGAAAGGGTCGGACAGGGGGTTGGTGGCTACACCTTC.

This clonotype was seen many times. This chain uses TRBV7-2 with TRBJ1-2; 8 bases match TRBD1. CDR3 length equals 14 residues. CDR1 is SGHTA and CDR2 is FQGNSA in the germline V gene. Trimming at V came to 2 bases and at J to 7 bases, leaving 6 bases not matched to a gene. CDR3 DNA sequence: TGTGCCAGCAGCTTACCGACAGGGGTTGTTGGCTACACCTTC. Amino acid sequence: CASSLPTGVVGYTF. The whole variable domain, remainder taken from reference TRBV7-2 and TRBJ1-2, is GAGVSQSPSNKVTEKGKDVELRCDPISGHTALYWYRQSLGQGLEFLIYFQGNSAPDKSGLPSDRFSAERTGGSVSTLTIQRTQQEDSAVYLCASSLPTGVVGYTFGSGTRLTVV.

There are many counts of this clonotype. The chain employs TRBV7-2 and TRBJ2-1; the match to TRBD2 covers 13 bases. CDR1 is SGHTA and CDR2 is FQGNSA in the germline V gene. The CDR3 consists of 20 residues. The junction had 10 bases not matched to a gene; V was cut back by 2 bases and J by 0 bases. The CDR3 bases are TGTGCCAGCAGCTTACCCCCCGGACTAGCGGGGGCCGGCTCCTACAATGAGCAGTTCTTC. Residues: CASSLPPGLAGAGSYNEQFF. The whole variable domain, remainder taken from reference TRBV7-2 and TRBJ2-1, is GAGVSQSPSNKVTEKGKDVELRCDPISGHTALYWYRQSLGQGLEFLIYFQGNSAPDKSGLPSDRFSAERTGGSVSTLTIQRTQQEDSAVYLCASSLPPGLAGAGSYNEQFFGPGTRLTVL.

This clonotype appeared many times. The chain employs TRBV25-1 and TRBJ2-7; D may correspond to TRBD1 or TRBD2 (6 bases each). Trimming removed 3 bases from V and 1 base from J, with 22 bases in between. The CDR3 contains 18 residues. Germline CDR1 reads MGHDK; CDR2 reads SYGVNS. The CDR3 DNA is TGTGCCAGCAGTGAGGGGCGGCGTGGGGGGCGGTCATCCTACGAGCAGTACTTC. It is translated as CASSEGRRGGRSSYEQYF.

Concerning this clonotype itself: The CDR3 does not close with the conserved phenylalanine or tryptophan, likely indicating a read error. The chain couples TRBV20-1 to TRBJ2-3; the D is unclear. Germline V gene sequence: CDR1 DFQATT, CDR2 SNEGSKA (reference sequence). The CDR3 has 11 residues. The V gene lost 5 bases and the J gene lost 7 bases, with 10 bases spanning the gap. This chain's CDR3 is CSARWSNTQYC. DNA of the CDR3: TGCAGTGCTCGCTGGAGTAATACGCAGTATTGT.

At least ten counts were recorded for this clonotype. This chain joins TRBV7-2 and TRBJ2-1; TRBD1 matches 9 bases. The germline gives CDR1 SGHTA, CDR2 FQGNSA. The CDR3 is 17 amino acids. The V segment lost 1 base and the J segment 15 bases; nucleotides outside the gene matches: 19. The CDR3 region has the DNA TGTGCCAGCAGCTTAGGGCCGGGACAGGGTTTCCCAATCACCCTGTTCTTC. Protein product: CASSLGPGQGFPITLFF.

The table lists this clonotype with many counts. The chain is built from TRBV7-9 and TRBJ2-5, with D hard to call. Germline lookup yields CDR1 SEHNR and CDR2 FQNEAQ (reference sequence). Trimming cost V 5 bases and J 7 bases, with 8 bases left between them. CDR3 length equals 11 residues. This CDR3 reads CASSTEVTQYF. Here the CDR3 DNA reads TGTGCCAGCAGCACCGAGGTGACCCAGTACTTC.